One and the same sample provided the 14 T cell receptor beta chains below, sequenced in a study of T cell responses to AZD1222 COVID-19 vaccine. Only in-frame clones appear in the TCRdb table, and some are missing; sequencing was by immunoSEQ multiplex PCR. The data show about 100,000 clones, with approximately 90% seen just once and 1.8% held by the top ten. The specimen was peripheral blood, collected on day 0 of AZD1222 vaccination. These receptor sequences come from an adult in good health.

V usage is TRBV11-2 and J usage is TRBJ1-2, with D possibly matching TRBD1 (6 bases). The V gene lost 5 bases and the J gene lost 3 bases, with 10 bases spanning the gap. From germline, CDR1 is SGHAT and CDR2 FQNNGV. The CDR3 runs 13 residues. CDR3 in amino acids: CASSPGQDYGYTF. The CDR3 DNA sequence: TGTGCCAGCAGCCCGGGACAAGACTATGGCTACACCTTC.

V and J are TRBV7-9 and TRBJ1-1, with D possibly being TRBD1 (5 bases). Looked up from germline, CDR1 is SEHNR and CDR2 is FQNEAQ (reference sequence). V was clipped by 5 bases and J by 4 bases, with 17 bases between them. This CDR3 spans 15 amino acids. DNA of the CDR3: TGTGCCAGCAGCCCATCAACAGGCCCGAGCACTGAAGCTTTCTTT. Its translation: CASSPSTGPSTEAFF.

The chain combines TRBV7-2 with TRBJ2-1; perhaps TRBD1 as D (5 bases). The CDR3 is 13 residues long. CDR1 is SGHTA and CDR2 is FQGNSA in the germline V gene. V lost 4 bases and J 5 bases, leaving 9 bases between the germline ends. Here the CDR3 DNA reads TGTGCCAGCAGCTCTGTAGGGGACAATGAGCAGTTCTTC. Protein product: CASSSVGDNEQFF.

The CDR3 DNA is TGTGCCAGCAGAGCATGGGGTGAAAGCTCTGGAAACACCATATATTTT. Its translation is CASRAWGESSGNTIYF. The J gene is TRBJ1-3, the V gene TRBV25-1; D is unclear. The germline V gene has CDR1 MGHDK and CDR2 SYGVNS. The CDR3 has 16 amino acids. V lost 6 bases and J 0 bases, leaving 15 bases between the germline ends.

DNA for the CDR3: TGTGCCAGCAGGGGGAAAGAGACCCAGTACTTC. Its translation: CASRGKETQYF. The V and J genes are TRBV27 and TRBJ2-5; no definite D call. V shed 6 bases and J shed 3 bases, with 5 bases lying between them. This CDR3 has 11 amino acids. The germline gives CDR1 MNHEY, CDR2 SMNVEV (reference sequence).

V gene TRBV6-1 combines with J gene TRBJ2-5; D is undetermined. The germline CDR1 and CDR2 sequences are MNHNS and SASEGT. The germline V and J ends were trimmed by 0 bases and 6 bases, with 5 bases remaining between them. CDR3 length equals 12 residues. The CDR3 DNA reads TGTGCCAGCAGTGAAGCTTCCCAGACCCAGTACTTC. As protein: CASSEASQTQYF.

The gene calls are TRBV29-1 and TRBJ1-5; 7 bases align to TRBD1. Germline V gene lookup returns CDR1 SQVTM and CDR2 ANQGSEA. J was trimmed by 7 bases and V by 4 bases; bases with no gene match: 4. The CDR3 covers 12 residues. CDR3 in amino acids: CSVGQGTQPQHF. The CDR3 DNA sequence: TGCAGCGTTGGACAGGGAACCCAGCCCCAGCATTTT.

The chain employs TRBV10-3 and TRBJ2-2; a weak D match, TRBD1 (6 bases). The CDR3 extends over 17 amino acids. Germline CDR1 and CDR2: ENHRY and SYGVKD. The ends were cut back, 2 bases at V and 1 base at J, with 14 bases in the middle. DNA for the CDR3: TGTGCCATCAGTGAGGAGTCAGGGGACATGAACACCGGGGAGCTGTTTTTT. Amino acid sequence: CAISEESGDMNTGELFF.

This sequence joins TRBV7-6 and TRBJ2-1, with D perhaps being TRBD1 or TRBD2 (5 bases each). Trimming cost V 6 bases and J 10 bases, with 22 bases left between them. Germline values: CDR1 SGHVS, CDR2 FNYEAQ. This CDR3 has 15 residues. As DNA, the CDR3 is TGTGCCAGCAGTTCCCCCCGGGACCCTTTAAGGGAGCAGTTCTTC. Protein: CASSSPRDPLREQFF. The complete variable domain, with remaining parts taken from reference TRBV7-6 and TRBJ2-1, reads GAGVSQSPRYKVTKRGQDVALRCDPISGHVSLYWYRQALGQGPEFLTYFNYEAQQDKSGLPNDRFSAERPEGSISTLTIQRTEQRDSAMYRCASSSPRDPLREQFFGPGTRLTVL.

The chain uses TRBV6-2 or TRBV6-3 and TRBJ2-7, with 8 bases lining up with TRBD1. The CDR3 sequence is 15 residues long. Per germline, CDR1 MNHEY and CDR2 SVGEGT. J lost 6 bases, V lost 6 bases, and 13 bases had no gene match. Here the CDR3 reads CASRPVDRVSAEQYF. The DNA of the CDR3 is TGTGCCAGCAGGCCTGTGGACAGGGTCTCTGCCGAGCAGTACTTC.

This clone was picked up one time. V gene TRBV10-3 combines with J gene TRBJ1-5; possibly TRBD1 for D (5 bases). The CDR3 runs to 15 residues. V lost 3 bases and J 1 base, leaving 10 bases between the germline ends. CDR1 is ENHRY and CDR2 is SYGVKD in the germline V gene. The chain's CDR3 is CAISDPGRSNQPQHF. In DNA, the CDR3 is TGTGCCATCAGTGACCCAGGGAGGAGCAATCAGCCCCAGCATTTT.

The DNA for the CDR3 is TGTGCCAGCAGTCCAACAGTACAAGAGACCCAGTACTTC. It is translated as CASSPTVQETQYF. The chain has TRBV28 and TRBJ2-5; D gene uncertain. Trimming removed 5 bases at V and 2 bases at J, with 9 bases between. Germline V CDR1 and CDR2: MDHEN, SYDVKM. The CDR3 loop spans 13 amino acids.

V gene TRBV7-9 combines with J gene TRBJ2-6; no reliable D call. Trimming removed 6 bases at V and 0 bases at J, with 9 bases between. In germline, CDR1 is SEHNR, CDR2 FQNEAQ (reference sequence). This CDR3 has 15 amino acids. In nucleotides, the CDR3 is TGTGCCAGCAGTACATCAGGCTCTGGGGCCAACGTCCTGACTTTC. Amino acids: CASSTSGSGANVLTF.

The V and J genes are TRBV30 and TRBJ1-2, with a tentative D call TRBD1 (5 bases). The germline gives CDR1 GTSNPN, CDR2 SVGIG (reference sequence). This CDR3 has 12 amino acids. The V gene lost 8 bases and the J gene lost 2 bases, with 12 bases spanning the gap. CDR3 in amino acids: CAGTGGNYGYTF. The CDR3, as DNA: TGTGCCGGAACGGGGGGGAACTATGGCTACACCTTC. The whole variable domain, remainder taken from reference TRBV30 and TRBJ1-2, is SQTIHQWPATLVQPVGSPLSLECTVEGTSNPNLYWYRQAAGRGLQLLFYSVGIGQISSEVPQNLSASRPQDRQFILSSKKLLLSDSGFYLCAGTGGNYGYTFGSGTRLTVV.